This TCR beta chain was profiled in a study of T cell repertoires in cytomegalovirus infection. Across the whole study: Matching HLA type, along with CMV infection, was indicated by public TCR beta signatures. Findings and caveats of the study: It was HLA-C-restricted CMV-specific TCR beta clonotypes that dominated the response ex vivo.

The CDR3 totals 17 residues. The junction had 19 bases not matched to a gene; V was cut back by 6 bases and J by 13 bases. As for this clonotype: Antigen specificity is unknown.

TCRdb processed the reads anew with MiXCR; each CDR3 protein has one entry. The sample yields under 250,000 distinct CDR3 sequences, around 12% seen once. The V and J genes are TRBV12-3 or TRBV12-4 and TRBJ1-6, with 9 bases identical to TRBD1. The sequence came from a human donor in good health (CMV status not recorded). Some clones in this sample may be carry-over from other donors' samples. Sequencing used PBMCs. DNA of the CDR3: TGTGCCAGCAGCCCCGGATCGGGGACAGGGCGTTTTGCGCCCCTCCACTTT. Translation: CASSPGSGTGRFAPLHF.